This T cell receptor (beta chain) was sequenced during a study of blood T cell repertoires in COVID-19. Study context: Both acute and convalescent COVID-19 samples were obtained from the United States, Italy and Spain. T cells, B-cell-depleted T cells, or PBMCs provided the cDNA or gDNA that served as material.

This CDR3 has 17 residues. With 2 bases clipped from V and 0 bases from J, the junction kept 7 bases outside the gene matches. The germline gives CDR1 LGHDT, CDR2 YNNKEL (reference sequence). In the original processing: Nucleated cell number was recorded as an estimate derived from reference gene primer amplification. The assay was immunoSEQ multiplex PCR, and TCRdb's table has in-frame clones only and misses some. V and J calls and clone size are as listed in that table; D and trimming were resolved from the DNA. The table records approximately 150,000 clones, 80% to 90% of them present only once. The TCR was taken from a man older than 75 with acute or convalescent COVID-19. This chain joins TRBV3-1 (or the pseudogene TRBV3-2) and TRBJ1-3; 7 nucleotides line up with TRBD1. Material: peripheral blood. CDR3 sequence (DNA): TGTGCCAGCAGCCAATGGGACAGCCCGGACTCTGGAAACACCATATATTTT. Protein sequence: CASSQWDSPDSGNTIYF.